The rows below give T cell receptor beta chains drawn from one sample of a study of blood T cell repertoires in COVID-19. Clones were sequenced by immunoSEQ multiplex PCR, and TCRdb holds only the in-frame ones, with some missing. This sample has 310,000 or so clones, with roughly 90% found just once. The sample comprised PBMCs or T cells enriched from blood (not recorded which). All receptors derive from a woman younger than 30 with acute COVID-19. Each CDR3 is given with its conserved first and last residue. The order of the fields is J gene, D gene, clone size, V gene, CDR3 DNA, CDR3 protein. D genes are given only for firm matches. The size entry is marked missing in some rows and otherwise reads once, few, many or a size class.

J gene: TRBJ2-1; D gene: TRBD1; clone size: .; V gene: TRBV27; CDR3 DNA: TGTGCCAGCAGTTTGACCACAGGGGGCGTCGACAATGAGCAGTTCTTC; CDR3 protein: CASSLTTGGVDNEQFF
J gene: TRBJ2-7; D gene: TRBD1; clone size: .; V gene: TRBV7-2; CDR3 DNA: TGTGCCAGCAGCTTAACTCCAGGGGGCCGCGGTCCCTACGAGCAGTACTTC; CDR3 protein: CASSLTPGGRGPYEQYF
J gene: TRBJ2-5; D gene: .; clone size: .; V gene: TRBV11-2; CDR3 DNA: TGTGCCAGCAGCTTAGCCCCAGACAGGATCTATGAGACCCAGTACTTC; CDR3 protein: CASSLAPDRIYETQYF
J gene: TRBJ2-1; D gene: TRBD2; clone size: .; V gene: TRBV24-1; CDR3 DNA: TGTGCCACCAGTTCCCGGACTAGCAGTTACAATGAGCAGTTCTTC; CDR3 protein: CATSSRTSSYNEQFF
J gene: TRBJ1-5; D gene: TRBD1; clone size: .; V gene: TRBV27; CDR3 DNA: TGTGCCAGCAGCTCACAGGGGGCCGTTCAGCCCCAGCATTTT; CDR3 protein: CASSSQGAVQPQHF
J gene: TRBJ2-5; D gene: TRBD2; clone size: once; V gene: TRBV19; CDR3 DNA: TGTGCCAGTAGATTGGGGGGGCAAGAGACCCAGTACTTC; CDR3 protein: CASRLGGQETQYF
J gene: TRBJ2-1; D gene: TRBD2; clone size: .; V gene: TRBV6-5; CDR3 DNA: TGTGCCAGCAGTTCAGGGTGGCTAGCGGGGCACAATGAGCAGTTCTTC; CDR3 protein: CASSSGWLAGHNEQFF
J gene: TRBJ1-1; D gene: TRBD1; clone size: .; V gene: TRBV19; CDR3 DNA: TGTGCCACACAAGACAGGGGTGAGACTGAAGCTTTCTTT; CDR3 protein: CATQDRGETEAFF
J gene: TRBJ2-3; D gene: .; clone size: .; V gene: TRBV6-5; CDR3 DNA: TGTGCCAGCAGTTACGGGAGCGGGAGCACAGATACGCAGTATTTT; CDR3 protein: CASSYGSGSTDTQYF
J gene: TRBJ2-1; D gene: .; clone size: .; V gene: TRBV28; CDR3 DNA: TGTGCCAGCAGTTATGGGACATCCAGGCAGTTCTTC; CDR3 protein: CASSYGTSRQFF
J gene: TRBJ2-2; D gene: TRBD1; clone size: .; V gene: TRBV7-9; CDR3 DNA: TGTGCCAGCAGCTTTTTCTCGGGACAGGGGGTCACCGGGGAGCTGTTTTTT; CDR3 protein: CASSFFSGQGVTGELFF
J gene: TRBJ2-1; D gene: TRBD2; clone size: .; V gene: TRBV19; CDR3 DNA: TGTGCCAGTAGTTCTAGCGGGAGCGATTACAATGAGCAGTTCTTC; CDR3 protein: CASSSSGSDYNEQFF
J gene: TRBJ2-3; D gene: TRBD2; clone size: .; V gene: TRBV19; CDR3 DNA: TGTGCCAGTAGTCTTAGCGGGAGTCGAACAGATACGCAGTATTTT; CDR3 protein: CASSLSGSRTDTQYF
J gene: TRBJ1-1; D gene: .; clone size: .; V gene: TRBV18; CDR3 DNA: TGTGCCAGCTCAACAACAGGGAGCGTTAGGAACACTGAAGCTTTCTTT; CDR3 protein: CASSTTGSVRNTEAFF